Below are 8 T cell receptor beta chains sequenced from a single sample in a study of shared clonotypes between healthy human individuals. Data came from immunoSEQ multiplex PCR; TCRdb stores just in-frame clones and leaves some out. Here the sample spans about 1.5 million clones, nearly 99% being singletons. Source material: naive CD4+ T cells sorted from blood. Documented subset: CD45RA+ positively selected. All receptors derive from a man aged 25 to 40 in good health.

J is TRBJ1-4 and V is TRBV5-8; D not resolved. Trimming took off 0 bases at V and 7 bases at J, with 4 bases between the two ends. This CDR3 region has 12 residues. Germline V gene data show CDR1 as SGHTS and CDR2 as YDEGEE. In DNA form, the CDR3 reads TGTGCCAGCAGCTTGGGTTCTGAAAAACTGTTTTTT. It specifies CASSLGSEKLFF.

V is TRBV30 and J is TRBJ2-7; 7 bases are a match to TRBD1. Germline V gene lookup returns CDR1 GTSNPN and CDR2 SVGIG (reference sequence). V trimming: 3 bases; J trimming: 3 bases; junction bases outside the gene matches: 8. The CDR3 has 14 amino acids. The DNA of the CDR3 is TGTGCCTGGAGCCCCGGGACAGAATTCTACGAGCAGTACTTC. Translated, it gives CAWSPGTEFYEQYF. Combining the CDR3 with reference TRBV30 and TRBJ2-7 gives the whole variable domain SQTIHQWPATLVQPVGSPLSLECTVEGTSNPNLYWYRQAAGRGLQLLFYSVGIGQISSEVPQNLSASRPQDRQFILSSKKLLLSDSGFYLCAWSPGTEFYEQYFGPGTRLTVT.

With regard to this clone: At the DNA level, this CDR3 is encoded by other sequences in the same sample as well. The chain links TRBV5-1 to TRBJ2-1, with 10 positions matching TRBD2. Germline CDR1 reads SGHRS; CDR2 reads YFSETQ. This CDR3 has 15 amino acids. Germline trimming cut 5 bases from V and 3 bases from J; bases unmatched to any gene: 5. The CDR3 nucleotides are TGCGCCAGCAGTCTTCGGACTAGCGGCTACAATGAGCAGTTCTTC. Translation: CASSLRTSGYNEQFF.

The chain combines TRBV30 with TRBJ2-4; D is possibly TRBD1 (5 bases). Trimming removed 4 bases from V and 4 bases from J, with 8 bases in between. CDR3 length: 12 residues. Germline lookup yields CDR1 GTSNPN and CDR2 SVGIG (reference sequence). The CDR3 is CAWTAGKNIQYF. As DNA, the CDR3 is TGTGCCTGGACGGCAGGGAAAAACATTCAGTACTTC.

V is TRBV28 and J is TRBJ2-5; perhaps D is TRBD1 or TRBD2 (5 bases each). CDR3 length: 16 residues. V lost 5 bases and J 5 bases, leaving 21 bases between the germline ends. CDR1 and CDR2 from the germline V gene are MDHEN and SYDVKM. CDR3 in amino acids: CASSPNPGQGLETQYF. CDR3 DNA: TGTGCCAGCAGTCCTAACCCGGGGCAGGGCTTGGAGACCCAGTACTTC.

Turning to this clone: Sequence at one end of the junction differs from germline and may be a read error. CDR3 nucleotides: TGCAGCGTTGAAGAGTCAGAGAACATAGGGCTCCTCTTC. Translated: CSVEESENIGLLF. The rearrangement joins TRBV29-1 to TRBJ2-1, with D unclear. This CDR3 is 13 amino acids long. CDR1 SQVTM and CDR2 ANQGSEA come from the germline V gene.

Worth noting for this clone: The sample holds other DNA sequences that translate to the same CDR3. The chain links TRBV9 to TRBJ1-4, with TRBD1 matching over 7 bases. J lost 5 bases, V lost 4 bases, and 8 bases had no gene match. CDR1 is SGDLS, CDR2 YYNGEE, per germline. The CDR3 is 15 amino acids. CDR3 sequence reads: CASSPRQGRNEKLFF. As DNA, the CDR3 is TGTGCCAGCAGCCCCCGACAGGGCCGGAATGAAAAACTGTTTTTT.

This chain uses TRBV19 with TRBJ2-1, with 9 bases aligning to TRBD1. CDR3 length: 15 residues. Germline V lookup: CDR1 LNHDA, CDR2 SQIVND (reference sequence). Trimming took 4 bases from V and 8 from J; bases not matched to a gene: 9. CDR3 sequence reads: CASSRNRGLVDEQFF. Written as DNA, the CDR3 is TGTGCCAGTAGTAGGAACAGGGGGCTGGTGGATGAGCAGTTCTTC.